The 23 T cell receptor beta chains in this list originate from one sample, sequenced in a study of monozygotic twins with inflammatory bowel disease. Using the 5' RACE reads, TCRdb records one entry per CDR3 protein without DNA. The specimen's table records around 450,000 distinct CDR3 sequences. Source material: blood. These receptors were obtained from a human donor with ulcerative colitis or Crohn's disease, or a healthy co-twin of an affected twin (not recorded which).

This chain connects TRBV5-5 to TRBJ1-2; TCRdb indicates TRBD1, and absent DNA this call remains unverified. CDR1 and CDR2 (germline): SGHKS, YYEKEE (reference sequence). This CDR3 has 15 residues. This CDR3 is CASSSSTGYNYGYTF.

This chain uses TRBV5-1 with TRBJ2-1; TCRdb's assignment of TRBD1 cannot be checked, as there is no DNA. There are 15 residues in the CDR3. Germline assignment: CDR1 SGHRS and CDR2 YFSETQ. The CDR3 sequence is CASSSGLGGYNEQFF.

V is TRBV5-1 and J is TRBJ1-1. This CDR3 contains 15 residues. CDR1 is SGHRS, CDR2 YFSETQ, per germline. The CDR3 loop is CASSLVGMQGSEAFF.

The V gene is TRBV10-3, the J gene TRBJ2-6; TCRdb reports TRBD2, a call that lacks DNA to check it against. The CDR3 spans 16 residues. Germline V gene sequence: CDR1 ENHRY, CDR2 SYGVKD. CDR3 amino acids: CAIKISRVSGANVLTF.

The CDR3 is CASAYRGTNEQFF. The chain has TRBV12-5 and TRBJ2-1; lacking DNA, the TRBD1 call made by TCRdb goes unchecked. Germline lookup yields CDR1 LGHNT and CDR2 FRNRAP. CDR3 size: 13 residues.

The rearrangement joins TRBV5-4 to TRBJ2-1; TCRdb lists TRBD1, though no DNA is available to test this call. The CDR3 covers 16 residues. Germline loops: CDR1 SGHNT, CDR2 YYREEE (reference sequence). CDR3 in amino acids: CASSLMTGHSLNEQFF.

J is TRBJ1-2 and V is TRBV6-1; TCRdb designates TRBD1, a call that cannot be tested without DNA. This CDR3 spans 15 amino acids. Per germline, CDR1 MNHNS and CDR2 SASEGT. The CDR3 sequence: CASSPRDRGNYGYTF.

This chain joins TRBV2 and TRBJ2-7. Germline CDR1 is SNHLY and CDR2 is FYNNEI. This CDR3 region has 13 residues. CDR3 amino acids: CASSEYGAIEQYF. The entire variable domain, with the rest obtained from reference TRBV2 and TRBJ2-7, is as follows: EPEVTQTPSHQVTQMGQEVILRCVPISNHLYFYWYRQILGQKVEFLVSFYNNEISEKSEIFDDQFSVERPDGSNFTLKIRSTKLEDSAMYFCASSEYGAIEQYFGPGTRLTVT.

The chain uses TRBV10-3 and TRBJ1-5; checking the TCRdb D call of TRBD1 is not possible without DNA. The CDR3 is made up of 16 amino acids. CDR1 ENHRY and CDR2 SYGVKD come from the germline V gene. CDR3 region: CAISRDRVRGNQPQHF.

The chain employs TRBV7-9 and TRBJ1-5; no DNA is available, so the TRBD1 call from TCRdb remains unchecked. The CDR3 runs 15 residues. CDR1 is SEHNR and CDR2 is FQNEAQ in the germline V gene (reference sequence). The CDR3 region is CASSLTGGSQQPQHF.

The chain links TRBV6-1 to TRBJ2-1; absent DNA, TCRdb's TRBD1 call cannot be checked. The CDR3 is 15 residues long. Per germline, CDR1 MNHNS and CDR2 SASEGT. CDR3 sequence: CASSEQTGGYNEQFF.

The V call is TRBV7-2, the J call TRBJ2-2. The CDR3 runs 14 residues. Germline-derived CDR1 and CDR2 are SGHTA and FQGNSA. The CDR3 protein is CASRFSENTGELFF.

The chain joins TRBV18 to TRBJ2-1; as DNA is missing, the TRBD1 call by TCRdb cannot be tested. Per germline, CDR1 KGHSH and CDR2 LQKENI. This CDR3 contains 15 residues. CDR3 protein: CASSPGPPQGNEQFF.

This rearrangement joins TRBV20-1 to TRBJ2-1; TCRdb calls TRBD1, which cannot be checked without DNA. Germline loops: CDR1 DFQATT, CDR2 SNEGSKA (reference sequence). The CDR3 runs to 13 residues. CDR3 amino acids: CSAFQGVNNEQFF.

This chain links TRBV14 with TRBJ2-3. This CDR3 is 14 amino acids long. CDR1 and CDR2 from the germline V gene are SGHDN and FVKESK. CDR3: CASSQWTSSDTQYF.

This chain joins TRBV12-3 or TRBV12-4 and TRBJ1-1; TCRdb returns TRBD1, unconfirmable since there is no DNA. CDR3 size: 17 residues. The CDR3 reads CASSSRWTDYMNTEAFF.

The chain couples TRBV19 to TRBJ1-5. CDR1 is LNHDA, CDR2 SQIVND, per germline (reference sequence). The CDR3 extends over 15 amino acids. The CDR3 loop is CASSISGMSNQPQHF.

CDR3 protein: CASSLVSAQHYGYTF. The chain uses TRBV7-2 and TRBJ1-2. Germline V gives CDR1 SGHTA, CDR2 FQGNSA. The CDR3 loop spans 15 amino acids.

The chain couples TRBV9 to TRBJ2-3; TCRdb proposes TRBD2, but this gene call is untestable without DNA. The CDR3 contains 15 residues. Germline V CDR1 and CDR2: SGDLS, YYNGEE. CDR3 in amino acids: CASSGGTRTTDTQYF.

The V and J genes are TRBV7-2 and TRBJ1-2. CDR1 is SGHTA and CDR2 is FQGNSA in the germline V gene. The CDR3 has 13 residues. CDR3 in amino acids: CASSPRRNYGYTF.

The rearrangement joins TRBV20-1 to TRBJ1-1. CDR1 and CDR2 from the germline V gene are DFQATT and SNEGSKA (reference sequence). The CDR3 has 12 residues. CDR3 amino acids: CSARDRAEEAFF.

The CDR3 here is CASSQENEQFF. This chain joins TRBV4-2 and TRBJ2-1. Germline V CDR1 and CDR2: LGHNA, YNFKEQ. CDR3 length equals 11 residues.

The J gene is TRBJ1-4, the V gene TRBV15. The germline V gene has CDR1 LNHNV and CDR2 YYDKDF (reference sequence). CDR3 size: 12 residues. The CDR3 protein is CATSREGEKLFF. Together with reference TRBV15 and TRBJ1-4, the CDR3 gives the full variable domain: DAMVIQNPRYQVTQFGKPVTLSCSQTLNHNVMYWYQQKSSQAPKLLFHYYDKDFNNEADTPDNFQSRRPNTSFCFLDIRSPGLGDTAMYLCATSREGEKLFFGSGTQLSVL.